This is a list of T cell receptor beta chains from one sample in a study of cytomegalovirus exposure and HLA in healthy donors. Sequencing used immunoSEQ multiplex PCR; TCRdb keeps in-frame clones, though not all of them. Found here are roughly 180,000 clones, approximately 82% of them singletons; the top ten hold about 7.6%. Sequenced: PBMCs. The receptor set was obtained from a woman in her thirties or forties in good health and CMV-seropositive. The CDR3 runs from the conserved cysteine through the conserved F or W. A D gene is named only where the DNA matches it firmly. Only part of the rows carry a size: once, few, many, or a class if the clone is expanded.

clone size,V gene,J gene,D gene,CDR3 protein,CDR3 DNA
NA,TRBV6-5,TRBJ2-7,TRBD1,CASSKTGGPYEQYF,TGTGCCAGCAGTAAAACAGGGGGACCCTACGAGCAGTACTTC
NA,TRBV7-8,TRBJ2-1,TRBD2,CASMLQREARYNEQFF,TGTGCCAGCATGCTCCAGCGGGAGGCGAGGTACAATGAGCAGTTCTTC
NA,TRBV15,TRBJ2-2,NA,CATSRDRVAGELFF,TGTGCCACCAGCAGAGACAGGGTCGCCGGGGAGCTGTTTTTT
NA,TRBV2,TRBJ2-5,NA,CASPNRAKQETQYF,TGTGCCAGCCCCAACAGGGCCAAGCAAGAGACCCAGTACTTC
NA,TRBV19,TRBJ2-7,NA,CASSIAGASYEQYF,TGTGCCAGTAGTATAGCGGGAGCCTCCTACGAGCAGTACTTC
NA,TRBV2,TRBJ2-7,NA,CASSYSTSYEQYF,TGTGCCAGCAGTTATTCCACGTCCTACGAGCAGTACTTC
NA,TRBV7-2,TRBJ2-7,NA,CASSSTPTYGQYF,TGTGCCAGCAGCTCCACCCCAACGTACGGGCAGTACTTC
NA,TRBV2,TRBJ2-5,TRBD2,CASSLVGTSQETQYF,TGTGCCAGCAGTCTAGTAGGGACTAGTCAAGAGACCCAGTACTTC
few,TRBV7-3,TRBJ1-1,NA,CASSLSMNTEAFF,TGTGCCAGCAGCTTATCCATGAACACTGAAGCTTTCTTT
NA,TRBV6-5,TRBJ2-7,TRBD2,CASRGGVTYEQYF,TGTGCCAGCCGGGGGGGGGTCACCTACGAGCAGTACTTC
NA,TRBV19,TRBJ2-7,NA,CASSPLSVPNSYEQYF,TGTGCCAGTAGCCCCCTCAGCGTACCCAACTCCTACGAGCAGTACTTC
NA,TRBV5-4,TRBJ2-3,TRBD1,CASSPGTGIVDTQYF,TGTGCCAGCAGTCCTGGGACAGGGATCGTCGATACGCAGTATTTT
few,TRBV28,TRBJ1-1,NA,CASPPSQGAGDTEAFF,TGTGCCAGCCCGCCCTCCCAGGGCGCGGGAGACACTGAAGCTTTCTTT
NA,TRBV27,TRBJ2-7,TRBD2,CASSFGTSGHSYEQYF,TGTGCCAGCAGTTTCGGGACTAGCGGTCACTCCTACGAGCAGTACTTC
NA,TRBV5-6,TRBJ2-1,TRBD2,CASSQRGLAGFKEFF,TGTGCCAGCAGCCAAAGAGGGCTAGCGGGATTCAAGGAGTTCTTC
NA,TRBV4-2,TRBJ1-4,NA,CASSPLDSATNEKLFF,TGTGCCAGCAGCCCCCTCGACAGTGCAACTAATGAAAAACTGTTTTTT
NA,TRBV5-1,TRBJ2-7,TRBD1,CASSPGQDVWYF,TGCGCCAGCAGCCCGGGACAGGATGTTTGGTACTTC
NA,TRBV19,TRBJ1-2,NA,CASSNTGRGYTF,TGTGCCAGTAGTAATACAGGCCGGGGCTACACCTTC
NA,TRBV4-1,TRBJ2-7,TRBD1,CASSRLQGAVSYEQYF,TGCGCCAGCAGCCGGCTACAGGGGGCTGTCTCCTACGAGCAGTACTTC
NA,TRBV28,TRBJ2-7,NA,CASSFYSYEQYF,TGTGCCAGCAGTTTCTACTCCTACGAGCAGTACTTC
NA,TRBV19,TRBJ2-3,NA,CASRDRSTDTQYF,TGTGCCAGTAGAGACAGAAGCACAGATACGCAGTATTTT
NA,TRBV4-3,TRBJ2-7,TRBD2,CASSQAPSGRAGEQYF,TGCGCCAGCAGCCAGGCTCCTAGCGGGAGGGCCGGGGAGCAGTACTTC
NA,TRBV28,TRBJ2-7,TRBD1,CASSFHGTGSYEQYF,TGTGCCAGCAGTTTCCATGGGACAGGCTCCTACGAGCAGTACTTC
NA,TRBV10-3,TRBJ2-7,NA,CAILRERGTYEQYF,TGTGCCATCCTTCGTGAGAGGGGGACCTACGAGCAGTACTTC
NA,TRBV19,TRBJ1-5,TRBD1,CASSRQGHSGPQHF,TGTGCCAGTAGTCGACAGGGTCACTCGGGGCCCCAGCATTTT
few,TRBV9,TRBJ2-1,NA,CASSGPQGNEQFF,TGTGCCAGCAGCGGACCACAGGGCAATGAGCAGTTCTTC
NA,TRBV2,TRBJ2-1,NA,CASRREDINNEQFF,TGTGCCAGCAGACGAGAGGACATAAACAATGAGCAGTTCTTC
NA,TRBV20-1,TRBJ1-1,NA,CSAYKNTEAFF,TGCAGTGCGTACAAGAACACTGAAGCTTTCTTT
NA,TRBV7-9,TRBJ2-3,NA,CASSSRQPTSTITDTQYF,TGTGCCAGCAGCTCCCGCCAGCCGACTAGTACCATCACAGATACGCAGTATTTT
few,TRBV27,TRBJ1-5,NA,CASRDNSNQPQHF,TGTGCCAGCAGGGACAATAGCAATCAGCCCCAGCATTTT
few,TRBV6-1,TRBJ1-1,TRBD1,CASTITDRASEAFF,TGTGCCAGTACAATCACGGACAGGGCTTCTGAAGCTTTCTTT
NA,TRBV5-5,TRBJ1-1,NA,CASSPGGTEAFF,TGTGCCAGCAGCCCAGGCGGGACTGAAGCTTTCTTT
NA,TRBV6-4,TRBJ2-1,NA,CASSDGGQASIF,TGTGCCAGCAGTGACGGTGGCCAAGCGAGTATCTTC
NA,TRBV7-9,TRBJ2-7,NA,CSSSPTISGDGYEQYF,TGTTCCAGCAGCCCTACGATCAGCGGCGACGGTTACGAGCAGTACTTC
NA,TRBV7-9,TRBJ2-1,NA,CASSLGGTYNEQFF,TGTGCCAGCAGCTTAGGGGGCACATACAATGAGCAGTTCTTC
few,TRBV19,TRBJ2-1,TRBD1,CASSIGTGTYNEQFF,TGTGCCAGTAGTATCGGGACAGGGACCTACAATGAGCAGTTCTTC
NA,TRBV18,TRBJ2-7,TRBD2,CASSPYTSGNSYEQYF,TGTGCCAGCTCACCATACACTAGCGGGAACTCCTACGAGCAGTACTTC
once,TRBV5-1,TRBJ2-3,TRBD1,CASSLPTAPGTGSADTQYF,TGCGCCAGCAGCTTGCCAACCGCTCCCGGGACAGGTAGTGCAGATACGCAGTATTTT
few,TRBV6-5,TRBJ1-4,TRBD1,CARTGGTNEKLFF,TGTGCCAGGACAGGGGGGACTAATGAAAAACTGTTTTTT
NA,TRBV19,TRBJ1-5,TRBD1,CASRGQGDNQPQHF,TGTGCCAGTAGGGGACAGGGGGACAATCAGCCCCAGCATTTT
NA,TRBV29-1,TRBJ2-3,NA,CSVVASRSTVHTQYF,TGCAGCGTTGTGGCTAGCCGATCTACAGTACATACGCAGTATTTT
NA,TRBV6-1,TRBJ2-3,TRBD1,CASSDRDRGTDTQYF,TGTGCCAGCAGTGACCGGGACAGGGGCACAGATACGCAGTATTTT
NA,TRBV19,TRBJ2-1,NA,CASSMLGQHNEQFF,TGTGCCAGTAGTATGCTAGGACAGCACAATGAGCAGTTCTTC
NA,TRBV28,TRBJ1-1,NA,CASSLPEKEAFF,TGTGCCAGCAGTTTGCCCGAGAAAGAAGCTTTCTTT
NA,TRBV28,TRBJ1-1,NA,CATGPGVRTEAFF,TGTGCCACCGGCCCGGGTGTTCGCACTGAAGCTTTCTTT
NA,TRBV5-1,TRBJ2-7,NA,CASSPGNSGSGYEQYF,TGCGCCAGCAGCCCAGGTAATAGCGGATCCGGCTACGAGCAGTACTTC
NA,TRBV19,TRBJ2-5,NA,CASSLGGAGGQETQYF,TGTGCCAGTAGTCTCGGAGGAGCCGGGGGCCAAGAGACCCAGTACTTC
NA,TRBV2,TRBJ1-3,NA,CASSEVRSSGNTIYF,TGTGCCAGCAGTGAAGTCCGGAGCTCTGGAAACACCATATATTTT
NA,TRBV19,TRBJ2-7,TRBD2,CASRTSGNYEQYF,TGTGCCAGTCGGACTAGCGGAAACTACGAGCAGTACTTC
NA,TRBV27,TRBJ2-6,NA,CASSSRSSGANVLTF,TGTGCCAGCAGTTCTAGGAGCTCTGGGGCCAACGTCCTGACTTTC
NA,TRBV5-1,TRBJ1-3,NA,CASSLGLSSSGNTIYF,TGCGCCAGCAGCTTGGGCTTATCGAGCTCTGGAAACACCATATATTTT